This is a list of T cell receptor beta chains from one sample in a study of T cells in Graves' hyperthyroidism and ophthalmopathy. TCRdb re-called the multiplex PCR reads through MiXCR, storing one row per CDR3 protein. This sample has roughly 700,000 distinct CDR3 sequences, with roughly a third found just once. Sequencing used blood. The receptors were gathered from a woman aged 35 to 49 with Graves' hyperthyroidism. Each CDR3 is given with its conserved first and last residue. Each record gives: clone size, CDR3 length, V gene, J gene, CDR3 protein. Clone size is not always given. Where it is, it says once, few, many or a class for expanded clones.

many	13	TRBV12-3/TRBV12-4	TRBJ2-5	CASSPPPSMTQYF
many	14	TRBV5-1	TRBJ2-7	CASSFEQAAYEQYF
.	13	TRBV5-1	TRBJ1-1	CASSWTGSPEAFF
many	15	TRBV5-1	TRBJ2-2	CASSLSGGPTGELFF
few	15	TRBV7-9	TRBJ1-5	CASSRGQGSNQPQHF
once	15	TRBV10-2	TRBJ2-3	CASSPSFVLSDTQYF
.	19	TRBV19	TRBJ2-5	CASSRPPSPSGRAQETQYF
.	15	TRBV9	TRBJ2-5	CASRRLAGGWETQYF
few	15	TRBV7-9	TRBJ2-5	CASSHRTGIGETQYF
.	19	TRBV20-1	TRBJ2-7	CSARQAGTSGRARSYEQYF
many	12	TRBV10-3	TRBJ1-2	CAISDPGGGYTF
.	16	TRBV11-3	TRBJ2-5	CASSHSGAGWGETQYF
few	18	TRBV10-3	TRBJ1-1	CATLTFGGGPSLNTEAFF
many	15	TRBV10-3	TRBJ1-3	CASGRGLSSGNTIYF
many	14	TRBV7-2	TRBJ2-7	CASSLVPATYEQYF
once	17	TRBV7-2	TRBJ2-2	CASSPGQGARGTGELFF
many	12	TRBV2	TRBJ2-5	CASSEGGGTEYF
.	14	TRBV11-1	TRBJ2-1	CASSLLRQANEQFF
many	12	TRBV7-9	TRBJ1-2	CASSSGTYGYTF
.	12	TRBV5-1	TRBJ2-7	CASSLGDHEQYF
many	15	TRBV5-8	TRBJ1-2	CASSVPGLPKVGYTF
many	15	TRBV7-9	TRBJ2-7	CASSQVAGGPLEQYF
few	15	TRBV7-9	TRBJ2-2	CASSQDLTGNRELFF
many	14	TRBV7-2	TRBJ2-7	CASSPLGLRDEQYF
.	17	TRBV4-3	TRBJ2-2	CASSQEGLAGGGGELFF
many	14	TRBV10-1	TRBJ1-1	CASSDNRGNTEAFF
.	15	TRBV11-3	TRBJ1-1	CASSTGSDANTEAFF
.	14	TRBV15	TRBJ2-7	CATSRPGKGYEQYF
many	13	TRBV6-5	TRBJ1-6	CASSSNQRSPLHF
.	14	TRBV14	TRBJ2-7	CASSPGLMSYEQYF
many	18	TRBV7-9	TRBJ2-5	CASSLGDGRAGGGETQYF
many	13	TRBV11-2	TRBJ1-6	CASSLRQGSPLHF
.	19	TRBV24-1	TRBJ1-2	CASSPNLLTGSTSSYGYTF
.	12	TRBV29-1	TRBJ1-1	CSLSPVNTEAFF
.	12	TRBV10-2	TRBJ1-1	CASRTIDTEAFF
.	14	TRBV10-3	TRBJ2-5	CASRLAGEEETQYF
.	16	TRBV15	TRBJ2-2	CATSRAQQLTGGELFF
few	14	TRBV18	TRBJ1-3	CASSPGDARNTIYF
once	12	TRBV29-1	TRBJ1-1	CSPGGAVTEAFF
.	17	TRBV10-3	TRBJ2-2	CAISESSRAGRTGELFF